This entry lists 31 T cell receptor beta chains sequenced from one sample in a study of cytomegalovirus exposure and HLA in healthy donors. Sequencing used immunoSEQ multiplex PCR; TCRdb keeps in-frame clones, though not all of them. The sample shows around 140,000 clones, 87% of them seen only once. The sequenced sample consisted of PBMCs. The receptor set was obtained from a young man in good health and CMV-seropositive.

The rearrangement uses TRBV6-6 and TRBJ1-5, with unresolved D. The CDR3 has 14 residues. Germline V gives CDR1 MNHNY, CDR2 SVGAGI (reference sequence). The germline V and J ends were trimmed by 6 bases and 2 bases, with 11 bases remaining between them. The CDR3 sequence is CASSLQQGNQPQHF. The CDR3 DNA is TGTGCCAGCAGCCTACAGCAGGGCAATCAGCCCCAGCATTTT.

This chain uses TRBV5-1 with TRBJ2-1; 9 positions agree with TRBD2. Germline CDR1 is SGHRS and CDR2 is YFSETQ. The CDR3 totals 13 residues. J gave up 5 bases and V 8 bases, and 5 bases lay outside the gene matches. The CDR3 DNA is TGCGCCAGTAAGCTAGCGGGGAACAATGAGCAGTTCTTC. It translates to CASKLAGNNEQFF.

The gene calls are TRBV14 and TRBJ2-7; 13 bases line up with TRBD2. CDR3 size: 14 residues. V shed 2 bases, J shed 7 bases, and the junction held 2 bases outside the gene matches. Germline CDR1 is SGHDN and CDR2 is FVKESK. Here the CDR3 reads CASSQQLAGGEQYF. Here the CDR3 DNA reads TGTGCCAGCAGCCAACAACTAGCGGGAGGGGAGCAGTACTTC.

V usage is TRBV29-1 and J usage is TRBJ2-3, with 8 bases matching TRBD1. The CDR3 sequence is 15 residues long. Germline assignment: CDR1 SQVTM and CDR2 ANQGSEA. The trim removed 7 bases at V and 6 bases at J, leaving 15 bases unmatched. The CDR3 DNA is TGCAGCGCCGTGGACAGGGCTAGCCCCTTGGATACGCAGTATTTT. Its translation is CSAVDRASPLDTQYF.

This clone was found once. V and J are TRBV4-2 and TRBJ2-6; 10 positions match TRBD1. Germline V gene data show CDR1 as LGHNA and CDR2 as YNFKEQ. Trimming cost V 3 bases and J 12 bases; bases outside gene matches: 5. The CDR3 runs 14 residues. CDR3 residues: CASSQEGQGPVLTF. The CDR3 DNA reads as TGTGCCAGCAGCCAGGAGGGACAGGGGCCCGTCCTGACTTTC.

The chain is built from TRBV18 and TRBJ2-5; possibly TRBD2 for D (5 bases). Germline V gene sequence: CDR1 KGHSH, CDR2 LQKENI. The CDR3 runs to 13 residues. V gave up 4 bases and J gave up 4 bases, with 10 bases separating them. In DNA form, the CDR3 reads TGTGCCAGCTCACTATTAGCGTTAGAGACCCAGTACTTC. It translates to CASSLLALETQYF.

This chain connects TRBV28 to TRBJ2-2; weak D call: TRBD1 (6 bases). This CDR3 contains 13 residues. The V end lost 4 bases, the J end lost 5 bases, and 8 bases lay between the germline ends. The germline CDR1 and CDR2 sequences are MDHEN and SYDVKM. DNA for the CDR3: TGTGCCAGCAGTTACAGGGAAACCGGGGAGCTGTTTTTT. Translated: CASSYRETGELFF.

The V call is TRBV4-2, the J call TRBJ1-1; tentative D call: TRBD1 (5 bases). Germline values: CDR1 LGHNA, CDR2 YNFKEQ. CDR3 length: 13 amino acids. The ends were cut back, 4 bases at V and 6 bases at J, with 12 bases in the middle. CDR3 nucleotides: TGTGCCAGCAGCCCCGCGGGGGAGGCTGAAGCTTTCTTT. It yields the protein CASSPAGEAEAFF.

The chain employs TRBV7-2 and TRBJ1-1; a possible D gene is TRBD1 (6 bases). Trimming removed 5 bases at V and 5 bases at J, with 18 bases between. The CDR3 runs to 15 residues. Germline V CDR1 and CDR2: SGHTA, FQGNSA. Here the CDR3 reads CASSNTGQLMTEAFF. CDR3 DNA sequence: TGTGCCAGCAGCAATACCGGACAGCTAATGACTGAAGCTTTCTTT.

This chain links TRBV6-1 with TRBJ2-4; TRBD1 matches 7 bases. The J segment lost 8 bases and the V segment lost 1 base, leaving 8 bases of the junction unmatched. The CDR3 is 15 amino acids. Germline V gene sequence: CDR1 MNHNS, CDR2 SASEGT. Here the CDR3 DNA reads TGTGCCAGCAGTGAAGTAATAACAGGGGTGGACATTCAGTACTTC. Translated: CASSEVITGVDIQYF.

This sequence joins TRBV18 and TRBJ2-5, with D possibly matching TRBD1 (6 bases). The V gene's germline CDR1 is KGHSH and CDR2 LQKENI. CDR3 length equals 13 residues. The V and J ends lost 2 bases and 2 bases respectively, with 6 bases between them. CDR3 sequence (DNA): TGTGCCAGCTCACCAGACAGGCAAGAGACCCAGTACTTC. It encodes CASSPDRQETQYF.

A few counts support this clone. The rearrangement uses TRBV5-4 and TRBJ1-2; the D gene is possibly TRBD1 (6 bases). With 4 bases removed from V and 3 bases from J, the gap between germline ends came to 16 bases. CDR1 and CDR2 (germline): SGHNT, YYREEE (reference sequence). This CDR3 spans 15 amino acids. The CDR3 reads CASSEFTGTYYGYTF. Written as DNA, the CDR3 is TGTGCCAGCAGCGAATTCACCGGGACATACTATGGCTACACCTTC.

The chain's CDR3 is CASSQGVGYTF. The CDR3 coding sequence is TGTGCCAGCAGCCAAGGGGTTGGCTACACCTTC. The chain recombines TRBV28 with TRBJ1-2; tentatively, D is TRBD1 (5 bases). V shed 6 bases and J shed 7 bases, with 9 bases lying between them. Germline assignment: CDR1 MDHEN and CDR2 SYDVKM. The CDR3 covers 11 residues.

CDR3 in amino acids: CASSEGYRDPGELFF. CDR3 sequence (DNA): TGTGCCAGCAGTGAAGGCTACAGGGACCCCGGGGAGCTGTTTTTT. This chain uses TRBV2 with TRBJ2-2; tentative D call: TRBD1 (6 bases). From germline, CDR1 is SNHLY and CDR2 FYNNEI. With 1 base removed from V and 6 bases from J, the gap between germline ends came to 12 bases. This CDR3 has 15 amino acids.

There are a few counts of this clone. The chain employs TRBV7-9 and TRBJ1-2; D uncertain. Trimming stripped 2 bases from V and 4 bases from J, with 8 bases between. The CDR3 consists of 13 residues. Germline V gives CDR1 SEHNR, CDR2 FQNEAQ (reference sequence). CDR3 loop: CASSLPGTYGYTF. CDR3 coding DNA: TGTGCCAGCAGCTTACCGGGTACCTATGGCTACACCTTC.

The rearrangement links TRBV30 to TRBJ2-1; D not certain. The CDR3 extends over 15 amino acids. The V end lost 4 bases, the J end lost 0 bases, and 13 bases lay between the germline ends. CDR1 and CDR2 (germline): GTSNPN, SVGIG (reference sequence). CDR3 coding DNA: TGTGCCTGGACTCAGTTCGGGTACTCCTACAATGAGCAGTTCTTC. Its protein product is CAWTQFGYSYNEQFF.

This clone has only a few counts. The chain carries TRBV6-1 and TRBJ2-3; 7 bases match TRBD1. With V trimmed by 1 base and J by 3 bases, 4 bases remained unmatched. CDR3 size: 15 residues. The germline V gene has CDR1 MNHNS and CDR2 SASEGT. Here the CDR3 reads CASSEEGTATDTQYF. CDR3 bases: TGTGCCAGCAGTGAAGAAGGGACAGCAACAGATACGCAGTATTTT.

J is TRBJ1-4 and V is TRBV7-9; 9 bases map to TRBD1. With 4 bases clipped from V and 8 bases from J, the junction kept 5 bases outside the gene matches. The V gene's germline CDR1 is SEHNR and CDR2 FQNEAQ (reference sequence). The CDR3 runs 14 residues. The CDR3 DNA is TGTGCCAGCAGCTCATACAGGGGGCTCGAAAAACTGTTTTTT. Translated: CASSSYRGLEKLFF.

The chain couples TRBV6-6 to TRBJ1-1; D might be TRBD1 (6 bases). The CDR3 loop spans 14 amino acids. Germline CDR1 and CDR2: MNHNY and SVGAGI (reference sequence). V lost 5 bases, J lost 7 bases, and 17 bases lay in between. The CDR3 DNA reads TGTGCCAGCAGTGCTTCGGGACAAAGGAGTGAAGCTTTCTTT. Translated, it gives CASSASGQRSEAFF.

The chain uses TRBV18 and TRBJ1-5; D may be TRBD1 (5 bases). Germline V CDR1 and CDR2: KGHSH, LQKENI. The CDR3 is made up of 15 amino acids. Trimming cost V 3 bases and J 6 bases, with 15 bases left between them. The CDR3 spells CASSPSEGRSQPQHF. The CDR3, as DNA: TGTGCCAGCTCACCTTCGGAGGGGCGGTCTCAGCCCCAGCATTTT. The full variable domain, with the rest looked up from reference TRBV18 and TRBJ1-5, is NAGVMQNPRHLVRRRGQEARLRCSPMKGHSHVYWYRQLPEEGLKFMVYLQKENIIDESGMPKERFSAEFPKEGPSILRIQQVVRGDSAAYFCASSPSEGRSQPQHFGDGTRLSIL.

The CDR3 DNA reads TGTGCCAGCAGCCAAGATCCGACAGTAGAAGCTTTCTTT. This codes for CASSQDPTVEAFF. This chain links TRBV4-2 with TRBJ1-1; tentatively, D is TRBD1 (5 bases). V was trimmed by 0 bases and J by 8 bases, leaving 10 bases between them. Germline CDR1 reads LGHNA; CDR2 reads YNFKEQ. This CDR3 has 13 residues.

The CDR3 DNA sequence: TGTGCCAGCAGCTACTCTGACAGACGAAACACCATATATTTT. Its translation: CASSYSDRRNTIYF. The rearrangement joins TRBV5-8 to TRBJ1-3; TRBD1 might be the D (5 bases). The V end lost 3 bases, the J end lost 5 bases, and 12 bases lay between the germline ends. Germline V lookup: CDR1 SGHTS, CDR2 YDEGEE. This CDR3 is built from 14 residues.

V gene TRBV19 combines with J gene TRBJ2-2; 9 bases fit TRBD1. The germline V gene has CDR1 LNHDA and CDR2 SQIVND (reference sequence). V shed 8 bases, J shed 5 bases, and the junction held 3 bases outside the gene matches. The CDR3 is 13 residues long. Here the CDR3 DNA reads TGTGCCAGTCGGGACAGGGCGACCGGGGAGCTGTTTTTT. This gives the protein CASRDRATGELFF.

This clone came up once. The CDR3 nucleotides are TGTGCCAGCAGCCCCTACGGCGGGAGGGCCGGTGAGCAGTACTTC. This sequence encodes CASSPYGGRAGEQYF. The V and J genes are TRBV5-8 and TRBJ2-7, with TRBD2 identical over 9 bases. The CDR3 has 15 residues. Trimming cost V 4 bases and J 7 bases; bases outside gene matches: 12. Germline assignment: CDR1 SGHTS and CDR2 YDEGEE.

This chain joins TRBV6-1 and TRBJ1-1; maybe TRBD1 (5 bases). Germline V gene lookup returns CDR1 MNHNS and CDR2 SASEGT. The CDR3 totals 15 residues. V dropped 2 bases and J dropped 1 base, with 11 bases sitting between them. In DNA form, the CDR3 reads TGTGCCAGCAGTGAATTGGGGGGAGGGAACACTGAAGCTTTCTTT. It codes for CASSELGGGNTEAFF.

The J gene is TRBJ2-5, the V gene TRBV28; the match to TRBD2 covers 7 bases. J was trimmed by 13 bases and V by 3 bases; bases with no gene match: 8. Germline-derived CDR1 and CDR2 are MDHEN and SYDVKM. The CDR3 extends over 12 amino acids. The CDR3 coding sequence is TGTGCCAGCAGTTTGGGGGGAGGGACCTGGTACTTC. It yields the protein CASSLGGGTWYF.

The chain combines TRBV7-2 with TRBJ2-5; D may be TRBD1 (6 bases). The CDR3 consists of 14 residues. The V and J ends lost 5 bases and 4 bases respectively, with 14 bases between them. Germline CDR1 is SGHTA and CDR2 is FQGNSA. The CDR3 coding sequence is TGTGCCAGCAGCACGTACAGGGTTCCAGAGACCCAGTACTTC. It codes for CASSTYRVPETQYF.

The chain has TRBV6-5 and TRBJ2-7, with a possible D match to TRBD2 (5 bases). The V and J ends lost 6 bases and 2 bases respectively, with 17 bases between them. Germline-derived CDR1 and CDR2 are MNHEY and SVGAGI. CDR3 length: 15 residues. The CDR3 spells CASRIRGRSTYEQYF. For the CDR3, the DNA is TGTGCCAGCAGAATAAGAGGGCGGTCCACCTACGAGCAGTACTTC.

There are a few counts of this clone. This CDR3 fails to terminate in the conserved phenylalanine or tryptophan, so it likely reflects a read error. No DNA is shown, since the ends of the CDR3 on it are uncertain; the CDR3 is the one TCRdb lists. This chain uses TRBV19 with TRBJ1-3; the D call TRBD1 from the table was never checked on the DNA. CDR1 is LNHDA, CDR2 SQIVND, per germline (reference sequence). The CDR3 extends over 10 residues, inclusive of both ends. CDR3 protein: CASKRTDSLY.

The chain recombines TRBV6-1 with TRBJ1-2; maybe TRBD1 (5 bases). Trimming left V 5 bases short and J 8 bases short, with 12 bases between. The V gene's germline CDR1 is MNHNS and CDR2 SASEGT. The CDR3 runs to 12 residues. CDR3 DNA sequence: TGTGCCAGCAGTCCACGGGACTTCGGCTACACCTTC. Amino acids: CASSPRDFGYTF.

The CDR3 sequence: CASSLEPGLEQYF. The CDR3 nucleotides read TGCGCCAGCAGCTTGGAACCCGGTCTCGAGCAGTACTTC. The rearrangement uses TRBV5-1 and TRBJ2-7, with unresolved D. V was shortened by 0 bases and J by 6 bases, with 10 bases between the two germline ends. The CDR3 is 13 amino acids. Germline lookup yields CDR1 SGHRS and CDR2 YFSETQ.